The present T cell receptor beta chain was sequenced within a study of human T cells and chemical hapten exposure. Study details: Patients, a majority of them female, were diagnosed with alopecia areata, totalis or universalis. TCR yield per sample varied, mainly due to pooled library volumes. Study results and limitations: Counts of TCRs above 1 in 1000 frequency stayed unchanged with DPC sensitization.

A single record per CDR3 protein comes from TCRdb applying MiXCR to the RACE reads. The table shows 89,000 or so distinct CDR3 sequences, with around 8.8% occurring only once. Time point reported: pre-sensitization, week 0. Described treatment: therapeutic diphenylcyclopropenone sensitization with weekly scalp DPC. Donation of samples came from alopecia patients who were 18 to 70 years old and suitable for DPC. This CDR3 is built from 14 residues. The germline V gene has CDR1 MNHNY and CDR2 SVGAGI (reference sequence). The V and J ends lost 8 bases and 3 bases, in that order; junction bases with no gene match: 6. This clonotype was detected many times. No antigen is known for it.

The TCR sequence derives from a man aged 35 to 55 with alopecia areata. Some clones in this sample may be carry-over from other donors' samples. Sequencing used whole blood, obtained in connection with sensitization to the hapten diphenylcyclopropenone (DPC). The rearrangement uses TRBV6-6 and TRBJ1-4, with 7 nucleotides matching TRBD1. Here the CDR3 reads CASQNRGPNEKLFF. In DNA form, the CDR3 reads TGTGCCAGCCAAAACAGGGGTCCTAATGAAAAACTGTTTTTT.